This TCR beta chain comes out of a study of blood T cell repertoires in COVID-19. Profiling relied on immunoSEQ multiplex PCR, and the TCRdb table lists in-frame clones only, not all of them. The sample lists around 260,000 clones, 70% to 90% seen once, with over 0.55% in the top ten. The CDR3 runs 13 residues. Germline V gives CDR1 SGHDT, CDR2 YYEEEE. The trim removed 6 bases at V and 4 bases at J, leaving 6 bases unmatched. The clonotype was recovered from a human donor in a cohort sampled during active COVID-19. The J gene is TRBJ2-7, the V gene TRBV5-6; 8 bases fit TRBD1. What was sequenced was peripheral blood. CDR3 DNA: TGTGCCAGCAACTCAGGGGGCTGGTACGAGCAGTACTTC. This sequence encodes CASNSGGWYEQYF.